Listed below are T cell receptor beta chains from one sample, sequenced in a study of cytomegalovirus exposure and HLA in healthy donors. Generated by immunoSEQ multiplex PCR, the TCRdb table keeps only in-frame clones and is missing some. The data hold under 60,000 clones, with roughly 88% observed a single time. Sequenced sample: PBMCs. The receptors here all came from a woman aged 25 to 39 in good health and CMV-seronegative. Both conserved end residues are trimmed from each CDR3. A clone size is listed for some rows: how often the clone was seen (once, few, many), or a class if it is expanded.

>TRBV29-1|NA|TRBJ1-2
SADPDRLEDYGYT
>TRBV6-1|NA|TRBJ1-3
ASSEQHRGLGNTIY
>TRBV28|few|TRBJ1-2
ASSVGQGANYGYT
>TRBV9|NA|TRBJ2-7
ASSEGGQFEQY
>TRBV6-5|once|TRBJ1-1
ASSYSSSREAF
>TRBV27|NA|TRBJ1-1
ASSPARVNTEAF
>TRBV9|NA|TRBJ1-3
ASSVAPGQGGNTIY
>TRBV7-2|NA|TRBJ2-7
ASSPSALAALSYEQY
>TRBV19|NA|TRBJ2-7
ASSIFPSYEQY
>TRBV11-3|NA|TRBJ2-1
ASSSGLAAYNEQF
>TRBV5-1|NA|TRBJ2-7
ASSSGMGWTSSYEQY
>TRBV5-8|once|TRBJ2-5
ASSLAGNRVQETQY
>TRBV9|NA|TRBJ1-2
ASSPQGGQLGYGYT
>TRBV7-3|NA|TRBJ2-1
ASRPSGMAYNEQF
>TRBV27|few|TRBJ2-7
ASSLKTASSYEQY
>TRBV18|NA|TRBJ2-7
ASSPPKGAVAYEQY
>TRBV5-5|NA|TRBJ2-7
ASSFQPSHLSYEQY
>TRBV10-3|NA|TRBJ2-3
AIRGGAGTDTQY
>TRBV27|NA|TRBJ2-7
ASRDLAGPYEQY
>TRBV28|NA|TRBJ2-7
ASRRREGTYEQY
>TRBV10-3|NA|TRBJ2-3
AISGSGGTDTQY
>TRBV18|NA|TRBJ1-4
ASSAPGGEKLF
>TRBV9|NA|TRBJ2-3
ASNGGSGTDTQY
>TRBV4-3|NA|TRBJ1-2
ASSQRRGLDYGYT
>TRBV29-1|NA|TRBJ2-1
SVIEGAAYNEQF
>TRBV28|NA|TRBJ2-6
ASSLRGLSGSGANVLT
>TRBV27|NA|TRBJ2-3
ASSLRTHTDTQY
>TRBV27|NA|TRBJ1-5
ASSETGFGNQPQH
>TRBV6-5|NA|TRBJ1-2
ASRPGPNYGYT
>TRBV4-3|NA|TRBJ2-7
ASSPGQLYEQY
>TRBV5-4|NA|TRBJ1-3
ASREQGSGNTIY
>TRBV10-3|NA|TRBJ1-4
ATWDKRYKEKLF
>TRBV4-3|once|TRBJ2-6
ASSRDPLAGGLFHSGANVLT
>TRBV6-1|NA|TRBJ2-7
ASSDSSYEQY
>TRBV4-1|NA|TRBJ1-2
ASSSEAGSSRGGYT
>TRBV10-3|NA|TRBJ2-7
AISEREYEQY
>TRBV5-1|NA|TRBJ1-5
ASSVGTERGQPQH
>TRBV5-1|NA|TRBJ1-4
ASSLGQVGEKLF
>TRBV7-2|few|TRBJ2-1
ASSLRTRDHNEQF
>TRBV19|NA|TRBJ1-5
AITRGMSNQPQH
>TRBV6-5|few|TRBJ1-3
ASSPGGGNTIY
>TRBV28|NA|TRBJ2-3
ASSFWTSGGGSTDTQY
>TRBV6-5|NA|TRBJ2-7
ASTIRGGATYEQY
>TRBV6-4|NA|TRBJ1-1
ASRKTGVLGRHTEAF
>TRBV6-5|once|TRBJ2-4
ASSYSFPGERDIQY
>TRBV7-3|NA|TRBJ2-4
ASSLMGRLAGGPGKNIQY
>TRBV28|NA|TRBJ1-2
ASSSGSRGYT